This TCR beta chain is drawn from a study of human T cells and chemical hapten exposure. One entry per CDR3 protein, called by TCRdb with MiXCR from the RACE reads. The sample lists fewer than 500,000 distinct CDR3 sequences, approximately 4.4% occurring once. This clonotype has a count of ten or more. Time point denoted: patch test 1, 2 weeks after DPC sensitization. Treatment of the sample: therapeutic diphenylcyclopropenone sensitization with weekly scalp DPC. The V end was cut by 6 bases, the J end by 0 bases, with 8 bases between. Per the germline V gene, CDR1 is DFQATT and CDR2 is SNEGSKA (reference sequence). This CDR3 is built from 12 residues.

The chain links TRBV20-1 to TRBJ1-1; D call uncertain. Here the sequenced sample was whole blood, taken in connection with sensitization to the hapten diphenylcyclopropenone (DPC). This receptor was taken from a woman aged 50 to 65 with alopecia areata. Some clones in this sample may be carry-over from other donors' samples. This chain's CDR3 is CSAGWLNTEAFF. The CDR3 DNA follows: TGCAGTGCCGGATGGCTGAACACTGAAGCTTTCTTT.